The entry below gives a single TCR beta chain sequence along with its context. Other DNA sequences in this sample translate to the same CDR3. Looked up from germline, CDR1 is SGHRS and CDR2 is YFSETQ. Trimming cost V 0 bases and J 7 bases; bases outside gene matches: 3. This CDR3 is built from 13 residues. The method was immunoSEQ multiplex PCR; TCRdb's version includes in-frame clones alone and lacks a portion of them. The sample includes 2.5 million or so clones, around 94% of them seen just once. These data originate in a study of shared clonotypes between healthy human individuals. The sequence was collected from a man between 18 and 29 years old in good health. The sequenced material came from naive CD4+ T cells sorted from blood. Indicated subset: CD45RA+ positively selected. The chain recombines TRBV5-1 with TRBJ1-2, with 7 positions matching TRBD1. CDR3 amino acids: CASSLGQGFGYTF. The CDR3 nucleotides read TGCGCCAGCAGCTTGGGACAGGGATTTGGCTACACCTTC. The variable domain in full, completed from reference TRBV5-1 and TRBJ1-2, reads KAGVTQTPRYLIKTRGQQVTLSCSPISGHRSVSWYQQTPGQGLQFLFEYFSETQRNKGNFPGRFSGRQFSNSRSEMNVSTLELGDSALYLCASSLGQGFGYTFGSGTRLTVV.